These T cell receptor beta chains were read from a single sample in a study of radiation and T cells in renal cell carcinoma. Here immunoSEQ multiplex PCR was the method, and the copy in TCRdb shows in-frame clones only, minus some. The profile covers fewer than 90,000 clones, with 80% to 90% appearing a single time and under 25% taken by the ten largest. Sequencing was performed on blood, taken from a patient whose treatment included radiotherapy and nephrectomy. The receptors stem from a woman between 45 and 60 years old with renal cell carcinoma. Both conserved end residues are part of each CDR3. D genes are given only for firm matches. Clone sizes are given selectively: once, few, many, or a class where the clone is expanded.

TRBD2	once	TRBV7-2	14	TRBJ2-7	CASSLDGGRGEQYF	TGTGCCAGCAGCTTGGATGGCGGGAGGGGCGAGCAGTACTTC
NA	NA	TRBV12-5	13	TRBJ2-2	CASALLGTGELFF	TGTGCTAGTGCCTTGTTAGGGACCGGGGAGCTGTTTTTT
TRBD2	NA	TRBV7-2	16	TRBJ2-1	CASSPYSGTTYNEQFF	TGTGCCAGCAGCCCCTATAGCGGGACCACCTACAATGAGCAGTTCTTC
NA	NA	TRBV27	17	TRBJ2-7	CASSLSRASIRSYEQYF	TGTGCCAGCAGTTTATCGAGAGCCTCGATAAGGTCCTACGAGCAGTACTTC
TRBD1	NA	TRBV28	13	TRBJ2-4	CASSPLRGNIQYF	TGTGCCAGCAGTCCCCTCAGGGGGAACATTCAGTACTTC
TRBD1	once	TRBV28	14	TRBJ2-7	CASSRDRGPYEQYF	TGTGCCAGCAGTCGGGACAGGGGACCCTACGAGCAGTACTTC
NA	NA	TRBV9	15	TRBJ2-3	CASSVDRGGTDTQYF	TGTGCCAGCAGCGTAGATCGAGGCGGCACAGATACGCAGTATTTT
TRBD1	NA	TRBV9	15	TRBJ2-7	CASSSGPDRGLEQYF	TGTGCCAGCAGCTCTGGCCCGGACAGGGGGCTCGAGCAGTACTTC
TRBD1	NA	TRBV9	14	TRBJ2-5	CASSWGQVQETQYF	TGTGCCAGCAGCTGGGGACAGGTTCAAGAGACCCAGTACTTC
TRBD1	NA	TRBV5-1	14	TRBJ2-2	CASSLGTGAGELFF	TGCGCCAGCAGCCTAGGGACAGGGGCCGGGGAGCTGTTTTTT
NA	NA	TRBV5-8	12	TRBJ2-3	CASSLVVDTQYF	TGTGCCAGCAGCTTGGTTGTGGATACGCAGTATTTT
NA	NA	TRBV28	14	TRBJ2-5	CASTRYGRQETQYF	TGTGCCAGCACCAGATACGGCAGACAAGAGACCCAGTACTTC
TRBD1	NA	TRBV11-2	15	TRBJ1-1	CASSLGAGGVTEAFF	TGTGCCAGCAGCTTAGGTGCAGGGGGCGTTACTGAAGCTTTCTTT
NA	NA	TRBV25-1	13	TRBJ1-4	CASRTETNEKLFF	TGTGCCAGCAGGACGGAAACTAATGAAAAACTGTTTTTT
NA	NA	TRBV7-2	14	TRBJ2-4	CATKPSRFRNIQYF	TGTGCCACCAAGCCGAGCAGGTTTAGGAACATTCAGTACTTC
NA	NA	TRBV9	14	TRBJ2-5	CASSVGRYQETQYF	TGTGCCAGCAGCGTAGGGAGATATCAAGAGACCCAGTACTTC
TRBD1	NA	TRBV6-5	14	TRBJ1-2	CASRTRDRHSGYTF	TGTGCCAGCAGGACCCGGGACAGGCATAGTGGCTACACCTTC
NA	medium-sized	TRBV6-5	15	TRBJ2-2	CASRFEGSWTGELFF	TGTGCCAGCAGGTTTGAGGGATCCTGGACCGGGGAGCTGTTTTTT
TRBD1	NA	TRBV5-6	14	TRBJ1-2	CASSPGQGARGYTF	TGTGCCAGCAGTCCGGGACAGGGGGCGCGGGGCTACACCTTC
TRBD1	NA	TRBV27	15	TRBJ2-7	CASSERGTGSYEQYF	TGTGCCAGCAGTGAACGAGGGACAGGCTCCTACGAGCAGTACTTC
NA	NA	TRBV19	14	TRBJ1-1	CASSISAGGSEAFF	TGTGCCAGTAGTATTTCGGCAGGAGGGTCTGAAGCTTTCTTT
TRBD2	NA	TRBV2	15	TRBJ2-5	CASEGTSGIQETQYF	TGTGCCAGCGAAGGGACTAGCGGAATACAAGAGACCCAGTACTTC
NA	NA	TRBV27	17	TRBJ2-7	CASSFQFRDRNPYEQYF	TGTGCCAGCAGTTTTCAATTCCGGGACCGTAACCCCTACGAGCAGTACTTC
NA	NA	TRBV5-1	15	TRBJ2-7	CASSLAGTRGYEQYF	TGCGCCAGCAGCTTGGCCGGGACAAGGGGGTACGAGCAGTACTTC
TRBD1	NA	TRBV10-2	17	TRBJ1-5	CASSERTGPGSNQPQHF	TGCGCCAGCAGTGAACGGACAGGTCCAGGGAGCAATCAGCCCCAGCATTTT
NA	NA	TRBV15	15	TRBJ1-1	CATSRDRSGYPEAFF	TGTGCCACCAGCAGAGATAGATCAGGGTACCCTGAAGCTTTCTTT
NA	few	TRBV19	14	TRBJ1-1	CASSVQGRGTEAFF	TGTGCCAGTAGTGTCCAGGGCCGGGGGACTGAAGCTTTCTTT